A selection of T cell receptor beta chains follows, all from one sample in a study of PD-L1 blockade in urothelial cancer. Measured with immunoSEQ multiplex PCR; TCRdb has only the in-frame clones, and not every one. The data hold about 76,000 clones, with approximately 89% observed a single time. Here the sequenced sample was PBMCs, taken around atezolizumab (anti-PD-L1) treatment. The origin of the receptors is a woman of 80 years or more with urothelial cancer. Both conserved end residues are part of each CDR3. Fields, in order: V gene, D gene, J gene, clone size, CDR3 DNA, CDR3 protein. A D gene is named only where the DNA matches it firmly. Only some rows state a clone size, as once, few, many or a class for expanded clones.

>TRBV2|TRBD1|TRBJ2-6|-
TGTGCCAGCGAACTACAGGGGTCCGGGGCCAACGTCCTGACTTTC
CASELQGSGANVLTF
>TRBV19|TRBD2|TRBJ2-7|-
TGTGCCAGTACCAAACTAGCGGGACCCGGGGAGCAGTACTTC
CASTKLAGPGEQYF
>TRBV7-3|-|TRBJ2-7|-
TGTGCCAGCAGCCTACTGGGTGGGAGTGTCTACGAGCAGTACTTC
CASSLLGGSVYEQYF
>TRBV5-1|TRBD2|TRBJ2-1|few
TGCGCCAGCAGCTTCTTCGCGGGAGGCCGGGAGGATTACAATGAGCAGTTCTTC
CASSFFAGGREDYNEQFF
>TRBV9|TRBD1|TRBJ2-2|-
TGTGCCAGCAGCGTACAGGGACAGGTAAACACCGGGGAGCTGTTTTTT
CASSVQGQVNTGELFF
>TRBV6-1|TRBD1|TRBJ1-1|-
TGTGCCAGCAGTGAACCTACGACAGGGGTCGCTGAAGCTTTCTTT
CASSEPTTGVAEAFF
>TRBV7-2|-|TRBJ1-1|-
TGTGCCAGCAGCTTAATCGGGGACACTGAAGCTTTCTTT
CASSLIGDTEAFF
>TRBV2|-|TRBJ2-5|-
TGTGCCAGCAGCCAGCGGCAAGAGACCCAGTACTTC
CASSQRQETQYF
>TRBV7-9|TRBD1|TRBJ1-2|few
TGTGCGGGGGACAGCCGAGATGGCTACACCTTC
CAGDSRDGYTF
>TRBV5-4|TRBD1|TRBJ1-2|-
TGTGCCAGCAGCTGGTGGACAGGGGATGACTATGGCTACACCTTC
CASSWWTGDDYGYTF
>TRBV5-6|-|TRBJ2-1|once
TGTGCCAGCAGCCCCGCGGGACGGAACAATGAGCAGTTCTTC
CASSPAGRNNEQFF
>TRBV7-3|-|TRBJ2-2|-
TGTGCCAGCAGTCTCTCCCCACAGGCGGTTGACACCGGGGAGCTGTTTTTT
CASSLSPQAVDTGELFF
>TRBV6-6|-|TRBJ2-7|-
TGTGCCAGCAGTCCCGTCGACATTTCCCTCTCCTACGAGCAGTACTTC
CASSPVDISLSYEQYF
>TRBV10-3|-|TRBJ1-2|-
TGTGCCATCAGTGAGCTCCCACAGGCCTATGGCTACACCTTC
CAISELPQAYGYTF
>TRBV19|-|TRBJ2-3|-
TGTGCCAGTACGAGGACTGCCACAGATACGCAGTATTTT
CASTRTATDTQYF
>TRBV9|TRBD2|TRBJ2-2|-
TGTGCCAGCAGCGATCCTCGGGGGACTAGCGGGACCGGGGAGCTGTTTTTT
CASSDPRGTSGTGELFF
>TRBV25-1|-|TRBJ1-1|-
TGTGCCAGCAGTGAAGCTGGGGCGAGGAACACTGAAGCTTTCTTT
CASSEAGARNTEAFF
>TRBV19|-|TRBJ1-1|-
TGTGCCAGTAGTATGGAGAGGGCGGGCACTGAAGCTTTCTTT
CASSMERAGTEAFF
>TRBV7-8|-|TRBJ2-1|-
TGTGCCAGCAGCTTATCGAGGACATCACCGGCGAGTGAGCAGTTCTTC
CASSLSRTSPASEQFF
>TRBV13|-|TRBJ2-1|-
TGTGCCAGCAGCGCTATGGGACTTTACAATGAGCAGTTCTTC
CASSAMGLYNEQFF
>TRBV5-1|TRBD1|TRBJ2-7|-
TGCGCCAGCAGCGGGAAACAGGGGGCTTGGGAGCAGTACTTC
CASSGKQGAWEQYF
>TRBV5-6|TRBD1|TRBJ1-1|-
TGTGCCAGCAGCTTTAGGGACAGGGACACTGAAGCTTTCTTT
CASSFRDRDTEAFF
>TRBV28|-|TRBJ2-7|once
TGTGCCACGAGGCGGGAATCCTACGAGCAGTACTTC
CATRRESYEQYF
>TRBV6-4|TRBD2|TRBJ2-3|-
TGTGCCAGCAGTGAGATTGCGGGAGGACAGGATACGCAGTATTTT
CASSEIAGGQDTQYF
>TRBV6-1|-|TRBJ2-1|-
TGTGCCAGCAGTGAACCGGGGGGCGTTTACAATGAGCAGTTCTTC
CASSEPGGVYNEQFF
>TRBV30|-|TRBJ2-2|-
TGTGCCTGGAAACTTACCGGGGAGCTGTTTTTT
CAWKLTGELFF
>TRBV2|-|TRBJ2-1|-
TGTGCCAGCAGACAGAACAGGGCGGGAGCTCCCGGGGGTGAGCAGTTCTTC
CASRQNRAGAPGGEQFF